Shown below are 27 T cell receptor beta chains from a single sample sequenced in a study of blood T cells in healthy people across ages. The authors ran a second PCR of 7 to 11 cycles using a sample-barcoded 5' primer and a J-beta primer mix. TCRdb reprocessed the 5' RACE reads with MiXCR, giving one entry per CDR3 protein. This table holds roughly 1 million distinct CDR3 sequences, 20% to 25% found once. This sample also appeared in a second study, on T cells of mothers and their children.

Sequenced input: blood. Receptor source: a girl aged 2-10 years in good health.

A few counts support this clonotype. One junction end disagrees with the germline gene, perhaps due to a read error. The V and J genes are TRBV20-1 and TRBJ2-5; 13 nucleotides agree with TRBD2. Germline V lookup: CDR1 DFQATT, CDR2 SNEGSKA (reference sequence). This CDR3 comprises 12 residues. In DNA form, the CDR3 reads TGCAGTGCCCACGGACTAGCGGGAGTATTGTCATTC. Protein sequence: CSAHGLAGVLSF.

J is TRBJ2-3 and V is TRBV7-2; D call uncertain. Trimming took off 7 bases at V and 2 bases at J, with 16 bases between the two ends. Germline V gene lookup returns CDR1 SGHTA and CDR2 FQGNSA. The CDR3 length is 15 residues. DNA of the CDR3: TGTGCCAGCACCAAATTTCGCGGTGACACAGATACGCAGTATTTT. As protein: CASTKFRGDTDTQYF.

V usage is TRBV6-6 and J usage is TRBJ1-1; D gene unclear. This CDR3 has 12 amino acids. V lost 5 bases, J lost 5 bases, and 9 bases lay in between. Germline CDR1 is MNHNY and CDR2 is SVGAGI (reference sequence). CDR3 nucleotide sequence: TGTGCCAGCAGTAAAGGGAGGACTGAAGCTTTCTTT. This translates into CASSKGRTEAFF.

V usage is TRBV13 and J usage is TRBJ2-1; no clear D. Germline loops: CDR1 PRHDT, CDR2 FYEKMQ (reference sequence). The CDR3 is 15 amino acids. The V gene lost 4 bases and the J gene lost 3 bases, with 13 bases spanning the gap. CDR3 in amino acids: CASSSGRFIYNEQFF. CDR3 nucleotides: TGTGCCAGCAGCTCCGGACGATTTATCTACAATGAGCAGTTCTTC.

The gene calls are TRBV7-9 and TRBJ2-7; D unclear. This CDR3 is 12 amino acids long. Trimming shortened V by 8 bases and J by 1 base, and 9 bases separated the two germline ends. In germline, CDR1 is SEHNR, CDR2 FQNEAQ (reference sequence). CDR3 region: CASAGISYEQYF. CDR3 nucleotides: TGTGCCAGCGCCGGTATATCCTACGAGCAGTACTTC.

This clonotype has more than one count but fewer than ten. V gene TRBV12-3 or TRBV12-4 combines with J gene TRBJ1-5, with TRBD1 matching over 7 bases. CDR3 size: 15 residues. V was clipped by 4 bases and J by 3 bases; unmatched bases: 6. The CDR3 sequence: CASSSAGGPNQPQHF. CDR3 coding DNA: TGTGCCAGCAGTTCGGCAGGGGGACCCAATCAGCCCCAGCATTTT.

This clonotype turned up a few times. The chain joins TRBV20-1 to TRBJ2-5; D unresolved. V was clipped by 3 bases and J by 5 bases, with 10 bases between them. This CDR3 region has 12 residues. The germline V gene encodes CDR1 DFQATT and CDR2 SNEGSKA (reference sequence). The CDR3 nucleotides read TGCAGTGCTAGTCGGGTTCTCGAGACCCAGTACTTC. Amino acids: CSASRVLETQYF.

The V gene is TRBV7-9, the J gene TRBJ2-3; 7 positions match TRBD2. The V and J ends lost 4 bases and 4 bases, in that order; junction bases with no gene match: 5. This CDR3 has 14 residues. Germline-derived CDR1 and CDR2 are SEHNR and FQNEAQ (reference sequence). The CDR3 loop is CASSWAGGADTQYF. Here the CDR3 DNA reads TGTGCCAGCAGCTGGGCTGGGGGGGCAGATACGCAGTATTTT.

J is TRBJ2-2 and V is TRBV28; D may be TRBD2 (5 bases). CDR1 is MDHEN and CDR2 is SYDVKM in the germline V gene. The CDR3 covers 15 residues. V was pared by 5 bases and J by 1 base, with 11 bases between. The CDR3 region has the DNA TGTGCCAGCAGTACTACTAGTTGGAACACCGGGGAGCTGTTTTTT. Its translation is CASSTTSWNTGELFF.

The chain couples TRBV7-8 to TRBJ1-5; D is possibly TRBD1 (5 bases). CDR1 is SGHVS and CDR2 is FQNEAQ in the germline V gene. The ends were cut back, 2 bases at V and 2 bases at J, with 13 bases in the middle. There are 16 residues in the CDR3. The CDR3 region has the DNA TGTGCCAGCAGCTTACGGCGCGTGGGGGGCAATCAGCCCCAGCATTTT. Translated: CASSLRRVGGNQPQHF.

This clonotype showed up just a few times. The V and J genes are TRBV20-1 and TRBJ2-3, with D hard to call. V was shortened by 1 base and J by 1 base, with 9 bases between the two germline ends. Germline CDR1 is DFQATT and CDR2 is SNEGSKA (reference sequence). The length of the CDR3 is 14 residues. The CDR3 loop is CSARGPSGTDTQYF. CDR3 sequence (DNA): TGCAGTGCTAGAGGACCTTCGGGCACAGATACGCAGTATTTT.

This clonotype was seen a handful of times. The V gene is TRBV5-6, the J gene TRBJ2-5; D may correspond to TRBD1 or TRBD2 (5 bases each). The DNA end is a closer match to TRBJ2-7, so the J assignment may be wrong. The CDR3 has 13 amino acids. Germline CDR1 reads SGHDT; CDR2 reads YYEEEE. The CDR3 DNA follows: TGTGCCAGCAGCGTTTCGGGGCCCCGCGAGCAGTACTTC. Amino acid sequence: CASSVSGPREQYF.

Here the CDR3 DNA reads TGTGCCAGCAGCTTAACAGTGGGGTGGGAGACCCAGTACTTC. It codes for CASSLTVGWETQYF. The chain combines TRBV7-6 with TRBJ2-5; D gene ambiguous. The CDR3 is 14 residues long. V lost 2 bases, J lost 5 bases, and 12 bases lay in between. CDR1 and CDR2 from the germline V gene are SGHVS and FNYEAQ.

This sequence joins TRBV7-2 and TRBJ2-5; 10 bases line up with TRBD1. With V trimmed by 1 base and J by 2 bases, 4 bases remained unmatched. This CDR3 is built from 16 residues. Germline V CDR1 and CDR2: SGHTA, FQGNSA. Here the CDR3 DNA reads TGTGCCAGCAGCTTAGGGTCGGGACAGGGGCAAGAGACCCAGTACTTC. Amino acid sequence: CASSLGSGQGQETQYF.

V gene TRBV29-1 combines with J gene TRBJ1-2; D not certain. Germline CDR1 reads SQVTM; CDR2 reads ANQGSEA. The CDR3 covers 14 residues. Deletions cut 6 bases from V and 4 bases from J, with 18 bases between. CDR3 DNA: TGCAGCGTCTGGACCCCTTCGGGTGGCTATGGCTACACCTTC. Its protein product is CSVWTPSGGYGYTF.

The CDR3: CASRQPGQRVYEQYF. In nucleotides, the CDR3 is TGTGCCAGCAGACAACCGGGACAGAGAGTATACGAGCAGTACTTC. This chain connects TRBV6-2 or TRBV6-3 to TRBJ2-5; 7 nucleotides align to TRBD1. The J call may be wrong; the DNA end is better matched by TRBJ2-7. The CDR3 covers 15 residues. Germline CDR1 and CDR2: MNHEY and SVGEGT.

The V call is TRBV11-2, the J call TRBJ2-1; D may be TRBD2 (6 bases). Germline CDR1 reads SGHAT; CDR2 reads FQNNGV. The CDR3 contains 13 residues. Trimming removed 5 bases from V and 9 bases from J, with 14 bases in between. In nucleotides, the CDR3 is TGTGCCAGCAGCCTTGTTGACGGGGGTGAGCAGTTCTTC. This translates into CASSLVDGGEQFF.

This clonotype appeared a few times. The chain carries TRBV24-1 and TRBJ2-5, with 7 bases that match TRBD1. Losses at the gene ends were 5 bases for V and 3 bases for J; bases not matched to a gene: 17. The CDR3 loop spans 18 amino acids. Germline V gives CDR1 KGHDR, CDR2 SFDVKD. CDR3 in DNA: TGTGCCACCAGTGGAGGACGCCTAACAGGGACAGCCAAAGAGACCCAGTACTTC. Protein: CATSGGRLTGTAKETQYF.

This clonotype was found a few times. The CDR3 coding sequence is TGTGCCAGCAGTTTAATTTTGGGGTCTAGCGGCACGCTCTACCAAGAGACCCAGTACTTC. It translates to CASSLILGSSGTLYQETQYF. The chain uses TRBV28 and TRBJ2-5; 7 bases are a match to TRBD2. Unmatched junction bases numbered 18, after V lost 2 bases and J lost 0 bases. CDR3 length equals 20 residues. Germline CDR1 and CDR2: MDHEN and SYDVKM.

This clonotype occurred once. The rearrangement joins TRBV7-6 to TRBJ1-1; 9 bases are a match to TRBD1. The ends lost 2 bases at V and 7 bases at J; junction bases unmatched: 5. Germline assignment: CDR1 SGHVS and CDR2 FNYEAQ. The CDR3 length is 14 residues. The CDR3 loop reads CASSLYRGQNEAFF. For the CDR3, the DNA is TGTGCCAGCAGCTTATACAGGGGGCAAAATGAAGCTTTCTTT.

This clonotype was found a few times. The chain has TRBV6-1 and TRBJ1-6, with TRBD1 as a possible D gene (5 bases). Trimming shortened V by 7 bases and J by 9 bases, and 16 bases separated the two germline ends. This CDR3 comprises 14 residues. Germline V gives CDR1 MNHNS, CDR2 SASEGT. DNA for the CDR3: TGTGCCAGCAAGCAGGGCATCTCTGGTTCACCCCTCCACTTT. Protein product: CASKQGISGSPLHF.

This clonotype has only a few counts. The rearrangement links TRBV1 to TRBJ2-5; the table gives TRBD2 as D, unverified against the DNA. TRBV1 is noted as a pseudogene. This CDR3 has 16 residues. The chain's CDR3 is CTSARGEKIDQETQYF. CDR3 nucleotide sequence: TGCACCAGCGCGCGGGGGGAGAAGATAGACCAAGAGACCCAGTACTTC.

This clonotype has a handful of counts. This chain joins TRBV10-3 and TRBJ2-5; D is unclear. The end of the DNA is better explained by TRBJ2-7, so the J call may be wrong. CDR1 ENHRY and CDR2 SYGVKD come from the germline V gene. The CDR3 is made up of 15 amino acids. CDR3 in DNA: TGTGCCATCAGTGAGGATTGGGCAGGAGCCTACGAGCAGTACTTC. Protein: CAISEDWAGAYEQYF.

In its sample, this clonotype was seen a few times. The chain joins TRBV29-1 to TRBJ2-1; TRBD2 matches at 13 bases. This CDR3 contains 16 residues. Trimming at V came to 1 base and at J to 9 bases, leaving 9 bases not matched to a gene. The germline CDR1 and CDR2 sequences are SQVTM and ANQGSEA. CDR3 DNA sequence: TGCAGCGTTGAAGGAGGGGGGGGACTAGCGGGACCTGAGCAGTTCTTC. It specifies CSVEGGGGLAGPEQFF.

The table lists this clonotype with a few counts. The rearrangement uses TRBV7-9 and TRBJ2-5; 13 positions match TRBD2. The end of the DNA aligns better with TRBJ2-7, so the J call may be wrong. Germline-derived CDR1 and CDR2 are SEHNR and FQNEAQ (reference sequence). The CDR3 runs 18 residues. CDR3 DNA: TGTGCCAGCAGCTTAACCTCCGGGACTAGCGGGGAGTCCTACGAGCAGTACTTC. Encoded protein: CASSLTSGTSGESYEQYF.

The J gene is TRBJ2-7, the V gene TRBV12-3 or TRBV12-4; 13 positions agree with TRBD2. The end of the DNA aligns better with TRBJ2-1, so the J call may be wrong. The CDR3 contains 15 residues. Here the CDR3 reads CASIGGTSGIDEQFF. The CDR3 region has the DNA TGTGCCAGCATTGGCGGGACTAGCGGGATCGATGAGCAGTTCTTC.

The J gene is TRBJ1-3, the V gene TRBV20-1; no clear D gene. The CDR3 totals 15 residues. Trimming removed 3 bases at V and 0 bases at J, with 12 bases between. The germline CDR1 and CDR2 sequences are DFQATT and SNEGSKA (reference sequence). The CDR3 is CSARSDESSGNTIYF. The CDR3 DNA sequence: TGCAGTGCTAGGTCGGACGAATCCTCTGGAAACACCATATATTTT.